Listed here are 13 T cell receptor beta chains from one sample, sequenced in a study of cytomegalovirus exposure and HLA in healthy donors. PCR used 60 Vbeta primers and 13 Jbeta primers. Produced via immunoSEQ multiplex PCR; TCRdb's table is partial and in-frame only. Altogether about 100,000 clones are present, 65% to 80% being singletons, with the ten largest covering more than 4%. Sequencing input: PBMCs. These TCRs come from a male donor in good health and CMV-seronegative.

This clone was picked up a small number of times. The chain joins TRBV5-6 to TRBJ2-7, with a tentative D call TRBD2 (5 bases). Germline V gives CDR1 SGHDT, CDR2 YYEEEE. This CDR3 comprises 13 residues. V was shortened by 4 bases and J by 3 bases, with 11 bases between the two germline ends. The CDR3 DNA sequence: TGTGCCAGCAGCGCGCGGGTGGTCTACGAGCAGTACTTC. It codes for CASSARVVYEQYF.

V usage is TRBV5-1 and J usage is TRBJ2-2; D may be TRBD1 (7 bases). Germline CDR1 is SGHRS and CDR2 is YFSETQ. The germline V and J ends were trimmed by 3 bases and 4 bases, with 16 bases remaining between them. The CDR3 runs 16 residues. CDR3 DNA: TGCGCCAGCAGCTCCAACAGGGGAGGTGGCACCGGGGAGCTGTTTTTT. Its translation is CASSSNRGGGTGELFF.

The CDR3 coding sequence is TGTGCCAGCAGCCGGGACAGTTCCTACGAGCAGTACTTC. This translates into CASSRDSSYEQYF. The chain uses TRBV25-1 and TRBJ2-7, with 7 bases fitting TRBD1. CDR1 is MGHDK, CDR2 SYGVNS, per germline. The CDR3 consists of 13 residues. The J segment lost 1 base and the V segment lost 6 bases, leaving 3 bases of the junction unmatched.

The chain recombines TRBV19 with TRBJ2-1; D is unresolved. V lost 4 bases to trimming and J lost 2 bases, with 9 bases between them. The CDR3 loop spans 14 amino acids. Looked up from germline, CDR1 is LNHDA and CDR2 is SQIVND (reference sequence). The CDR3 DNA follows: TGTGCCAGTAGTAATCTAAACCCCTACAATGAGCAGTTCTTC. It specifies CASSNLNPYNEQFF.

J is TRBJ2-5 and V is TRBV18; D possibly corresponds to TRBD2 (5 bases). The CDR3 consists of 13 residues. Trimming shortened V by 8 bases and J by 2 bases, and 12 bases separated the two germline ends. CDR1 KGHSH and CDR2 LQKENI come from the germline V gene. The CDR3: CASAVGRQETQYF. CDR3 DNA: TGTGCCAGCGCCGTTGGGAGACAAGAGACCCAGTACTTC. The variable domain in full, with the rest retrieved from reference TRBV18 and TRBJ2-5, is NAGVMQNPRHLVRRRGQEARLRCSPMKGHSHVYWYRQLPEEGLKFMVYLQKENIIDESGMPKERFSAEFPKEGPSILRIQQVVRGDSAAYFCASAVGRQETQYFGPGTRLLVL.

The CDR3 protein is CASSLWSRGQETQYF. In nucleotides, the CDR3 is TGCGCCAGCAGCTTGTGGTCCAGGGGGCAGGAGACCCAGTACTTC. This chain joins TRBV5-1 and TRBJ2-5; 8 bases are a match to TRBD1. V gave up 1 base and J gave up 5 bases; unmatched junction bases: 7. This CDR3 contains 15 residues. Germline assignment: CDR1 SGHRS and CDR2 YFSETQ.

This clone has a single count. The chain recombines TRBV6-5 with TRBJ2-1; tentative D call: TRBD2 (5 bases). This CDR3 is 15 amino acids long. V gave up 5 bases and J gave up 1 base, with 12 bases separating them. Germline CDR1 MNHEY, CDR2 SVGAGI. CDR3 DNA sequence: TGTGCCAGCAGTCCCCAGGCGGGTTCCTACAATGAGCAGTTCTTC. As protein: CASSPQAGSYNEQFF.

Concerning this clone: The junction departs from germline at one end; a sequencing error may be responsible. The chain employs TRBV7-2 and TRBJ2-7, with 7 bases identical to TRBD2. Germline V lookup: CDR1 SGHTA, CDR2 FQGNSA. This CDR3 region has 14 residues. CDR3 DNA sequence: TGTGCCAGCAGCTTATATTTTGCCCGGGAGGCTAGCGTCTTC. Amino acid sequence: CASSLYFAREASVF.

This chain uses TRBV5-8 with TRBJ1-1, with D perhaps TRBD1 (6 bases). Trimming removed 1 base at V and 0 bases at J, with 13 bases between. Germline V gene sequence: CDR1 SGHTS, CDR2 YDEGEE. This CDR3 is built from 16 residues. The CDR3 here is CASSLWGGVLNTEAFF. The DNA for the CDR3 is TGTGCCAGCAGCTTGTGGGGGGGCGTACTGAACACTGAAGCTTTCTTT.

V gene TRBV30 combines with J gene TRBJ1-6; D remains ambiguous. This CDR3 comprises 13 residues. Germline loops: CDR1 GTSNPN, CDR2 SVGIG (reference sequence). V was shortened by 2 bases and J by 9 bases, with 11 bases between the two germline ends. Here the CDR3 DNA reads TGTGCCTGGAGTACCGGGGAGGGTTCACCCCTCCACTTT. Translated, it gives CAWSTGEGSPLHF. The full variable domain, with the rest looked up from reference TRBV30 and TRBJ1-6, is SQTIHQWPATLVQPVGSPLSLECTVEGTSNPNLYWYRQAAGRGLQLLFYSVGIGQISSEVPQNLSASRPQDRQFILSSKKLLLSDSGFYLCAWSTGEGSPLHFGNGTRLTVT.

The chain links TRBV6-5 to TRBJ1-2, with D tentatively TRBD1 (6 bases). This CDR3 comprises 13 residues. Looked up from germline, CDR1 is MNHEY and CDR2 is SVGAGI. The ends were cut back, 6 bases at V and 8 bases at J, with 16 bases in the middle. The CDR3 is CASSPAGVRGYTF. In DNA, the CDR3 is TGTGCCAGCAGCCCAGCAGGGGTGAGAGGCTACACCTTC.

Only a few counts were recorded for this clone. The V call is TRBV2, the J call TRBJ2-3; D gene uncertain. The CDR3 is made up of 15 amino acids. V was trimmed by 3 bases and J by 5 bases, leaving 15 bases between them. The V gene's germline CDR1 is SNHLY and CDR2 FYNNEI. The CDR3 loop is CASSDVQPTGDTQYF. The CDR3 nucleotides read TGTGCCAGCAGTGATGTTCAGCCAACGGGAGATACGCAGTATTTT.

The V gene is TRBV19, the J gene TRBJ1-2; 9 nucleotides align to TRBD1. Germline trimming cut 3 bases from V and 6 bases from J; bases unmatched to any gene: 14. Germline V gene lookup returns CDR1 LNHDA and CDR2 SQIVND (reference sequence). CDR3 length: 17 amino acids. Here the CDR3 DNA reads TGTGCCAGTAGTATCGACACGCTCGGACAGGGGAATAATGGCTACACCTTC. It encodes CASSIDTLGQGNNGYTF. Full variable domain (outside the CDR3, taken from reference TRBV19 and TRBJ1-2): DGGITQSPKYLFRKEGQNVTLSCEQNLNHDAMYWYRQDPGQGLRLIYYSQIVNDFQKGDIAEGYSVSREKKESFPLTVTSAQKNPTAFYLCASSIDTLGQGNNGYTFGSGTRLTVV.